A single sample is the source of the 22 T cell receptor beta chains below, sequenced in a study of cytomegalovirus exposure and HLA in healthy donors. A multiplex PCR was run with 60 Vbeta primers and 13 Jbeta primers. Method: immunoSEQ multiplex PCR; TCRdb's copy keeps in-frame clones and lacks some. The sample lists more than 150,000 clones; 84% were seen once. Sample: PBMCs. The receptors were sampled from a boy younger than 10 in good health and CMV-seronegative.

The CDR3 protein is CASTEEGGELFF. CDR3 DNA sequence: TGTGCCAGCACCGAAGAGGGTGGGGAGCTGTTTTTT. The chain recombines TRBV2 with TRBJ2-2, with D perhaps TRBD2 (5 bases). The CDR3 sequence is 12 residues long. Germline-derived CDR1 and CDR2 are SNHLY and FYNNEI. V was shortened by 7 bases and J by 8 bases, with 11 bases between the two germline ends.

The sample holds a few counts of this clone. The chain uses TRBV6-1 and TRBJ1-5, with D unclear. The CDR3 has 15 amino acids. Looked up from germline, CDR1 is MNHNS and CDR2 is SASEGT. The V gene lost 2 bases and the J gene lost 0 bases, with 8 bases spanning the gap. The CDR3 bases are TGTGCCAGCAGTGAACCAGGATATAGCAATCAGCCCCAGCATTTT. The encoded protein is CASSEPGYSNQPQHF.

This sequence joins TRBV4-1 and TRBJ2-7; TRBD1 aligns across 9 bases. The V gene end was trimmed by 1 base and the J gene end by 0 bases; junction bases not matched to a gene: 1. Germline CDR1 reads MGHRA; CDR2 reads YSYEKL. The CDR3 spans 15 residues. Written as DNA, the CDR3 is TGCGCCAGCAGCCAAGGGGGACAGGGCTCCTACGAGCAGTACTTC. The encoded protein is CASSQGGQGSYEQYF.

The V call is TRBV28, the J call TRBJ2-7; tentative D call: TRBD2 (6 bases). The CDR3 is made up of 11 amino acids. Germline V CDR1 and CDR2: MDHEN, SYDVKM. V was clipped by 8 bases and J by 7 bases, with 12 bases between them. The CDR3 protein is CASPGDWEQYF. The DNA of the CDR3 is TGTGCCAGCCCCGGGGACTGGGAGCAGTACTTC.

This clone came up once. This sequence joins TRBV30 and TRBJ2-3; 10 bases align to TRBD2. The germline V gene encodes CDR1 GTSNPN and CDR2 SVGIG (reference sequence). V shed 7 bases and J 0 bases; nucleotides not matched to a gene: 10. This CDR3 has 16 residues. The DNA of the CDR3 is TGTGCCTCAACTCCAACTAGCGGGGTTAGCACAGATACGCAGTATTTT. It translates to CASTPTSGVSTDTQYF.

The chain combines TRBV28 with TRBJ1-2, with 7 bases lining up with TRBD1. The J segment lost 4 bases and the V segment lost 4 bases, leaving 3 bases of the junction unmatched. The CDR3 is 13 amino acids. Germline lookup yields CDR1 MDHEN and CDR2 SYDVKM. Written as DNA, the CDR3 is TGTGCCAGCAGTTCCGGACAGGTCTATGGCTACACCTTC. Its translation is CASSSGQVYGYTF.

The CDR3 is CASSRRRTPAGYTF. For the CDR3, the DNA is TGTGCCAGCAGCAGGCGTAGGACACCAGCCGGCTACACCTTC. The rearrangement joins TRBV5-8 to TRBJ1-2, with D possibly TRBD1 on 5 matching bases. V was clipped by 4 bases and J by 8 bases, with 18 bases between them. This CDR3 has 14 residues. Per the germline V gene, CDR1 is SGHTS and CDR2 is YDEGEE.

This clone occurred a few times. V gene TRBV9 combines with J gene TRBJ2-5; 9 bases align to TRBD1. Germline V gives CDR1 SGDLS, CDR2 YYNGEE. The CDR3 extends over 15 amino acids. The V and J ends lost 4 bases and 5 bases, in that order; junction bases with no gene match: 9. The CDR3 sequence is CASSTRDRVMETQYF. CDR3 in DNA: TGTGCCAGCAGCACCCGGGACAGGGTGATGGAGACCCAGTACTTC.

This chain connects TRBV6-1 to TRBJ2-2; D may be TRBD1 (5 bases). This CDR3 comprises 16 residues. The V gene lost 0 bases and the J gene lost 5 bases, with 13 bases spanning the gap. The germline CDR1 and CDR2 sequences are MNHNS and SASEGT. The CDR3 bases are TGTGCCAGCAGTGAAGCGTGGCAGGGCGGAACCGGGGAGCTGTTTTTT. Amino acids: CASSEAWQGGTGELFF.

The J gene is TRBJ2-3, the V gene TRBV10-3; no firm D call. From germline, CDR1 is ENHRY and CDR2 SYGVKD. CDR3 length: 16 residues. The germline V and J ends were trimmed by 3 bases and 2 bases, with 15 bases remaining between them. CDR3 sequence (DNA): TGTGCCATCAGTGATGACAAGAAATCAGACACAGATACGCAGTATTTT. It specifies CAISDDKKSDTDTQYF.

Note on this clone: One end of the junction fails to match germline, which may point to a read error. Other DNA sequences of this sample code for an identical CDR3. This rearrangement joins TRBV5-6 to TRBJ2-3, with 10 bases fitting TRBD2. The CDR3 length is 14 residues. The germline V gene has CDR1 SGHDT and CDR2 YYEEEE. This CDR3 is CASSLLAGQDTQYF. CDR3 sequence (DNA): TGTGCCAGTAGCTTACTAGCGGGACAAGATACGCAGTATTTT.

This chain links TRBV29-1 with TRBJ2-3, with 12 bases matching TRBD2. There are 14 residues in the CDR3. J lost 4 bases, V lost 7 bases, and 6 bases had no gene match. CDR1 and CDR2 from the germline V gene are SQVTM and ANQGSEA. This CDR3 is CSGGTSGFADTQYF. CDR3 DNA sequence: TGCAGCGGGGGGACTAGCGGGTTCGCAGATACGCAGTATTTT.

This chain links TRBV7-9 with TRBJ2-5; TRBD1 matches 9 bases. The germline V gene encodes CDR1 SEHNR and CDR2 FQNEAQ (reference sequence). V lost 2 bases and J lost 5; bases outside the gene matches: 3. This CDR3 has 14 residues. The CDR3 DNA reads as TGTGCCAGCAGCTTAAGCGACAGGGGGGAGACCCAGTACTTC. As protein: CASSLSDRGETQYF.

The chain carries TRBV5-8 and TRBJ1-2; possible D gene TRBD1, 5 bases. The CDR3 loop spans 13 amino acids. V was cut by 4 bases and J by 0 bases, with 7 bases left in between. Looked up from germline, CDR1 is SGHTS and CDR2 is YDEGEE. CDR3 amino acids: CASSLDTNYGYTF. CDR3 DNA sequence: TGTGCCAGCAGCCTGGACACTAACTATGGCTACACCTTC.

This rearrangement joins TRBV6-1 to TRBJ1-3; D ambiguous. The germline V gene has CDR1 MNHNS and CDR2 SASEGT. Trimming took off 2 bases at V and 3 bases at J, with 11 bases between the two ends. CDR3 length: 15 amino acids. CDR3 DNA sequence: TGTGCCAGCAGTGAACAGGTACCAAGTGGAAACACCATATATTTT. Residues: CASSEQVPSGNTIYF.

The chain recombines TRBV5-4 with TRBJ2-5, with a weak D call TRBD2 (6 bases). Germline CDR1 reads SGHNT; CDR2 reads YYREEE (reference sequence). The CDR3 consists of 13 residues. The V and J ends lost 6 bases and 4 bases respectively, with 13 bases between them. The DNA for the CDR3 is TGTGCCAGCAAACCCCCAGCGGGAGAGACCCAGTACTTC. As protein: CASKPPAGETQYF.

CDR3 protein: CASRDSTNQPQHF. CDR3 nucleotides: TGTGCCAGCAGAGACAGTACTAATCAGCCCCAGCATTTT. V gene TRBV2 combines with J gene TRBJ1-5, with D perhaps TRBD1 (5 bases). The V and J ends lost 6 bases and 4 bases respectively, with 10 bases between them. The CDR3 length is 13 residues. The V gene's germline CDR1 is SNHLY and CDR2 FYNNEI.

This clone was recorded only once. The rearrangement links TRBV7-9 to TRBJ2-1, with 9 bases fitting TRBD1. The CDR3 consists of 15 residues. The junction had 15 bases not matched to a gene; V was cut back by 5 bases and J by 13 bases. The germline gives CDR1 SEHNR, CDR2 FQNEAQ (reference sequence). This chain's CDR3 is CASSRTSGGTGRQFF. Here the CDR3 DNA reads TGTGCCAGCAGCCGAACAAGCGGAGGGACAGGGCGTCAGTTCTTC.

The V gene is TRBV28, the J gene TRBJ1-1; D may be TRBD1 (6 bases). This CDR3 comprises 14 residues. In germline, CDR1 is MDHEN, CDR2 SYDVKM. V dropped 3 bases and J dropped 2 bases, with 10 bases sitting between them. The CDR3 protein is CASSFNRDNTEAFF. CDR3 sequence (DNA): TGTGCCAGCAGTTTTAACAGGGACAACACTGAAGCTTTCTTT.

CDR3 sequence (DNA): TGTGCCAGCAGTACTGCCGGAGGGTTTGGCTACACCTTC. It yields the protein CASSTAGGFGYTF. The V gene is TRBV28, the J gene TRBJ1-2; D is unclear. The V end was cut by 5 bases, the J end by 7 bases, with 14 bases between. The CDR3 sequence is 13 residues long. Per the germline V gene, CDR1 is MDHEN and CDR2 is SYDVKM.

The rearrangement links TRBV19 to TRBJ1-1, with D maybe TRBD1 (6 bases). The CDR3 has 13 amino acids. Trimming took off 7 bases at V and 5 bases at J, with 14 bases between the two ends. Germline CDR1 reads LNHDA; CDR2 reads SQIVND (reference sequence). This CDR3 reads CASKETTGTEAFF. The CDR3 coding sequence is TGTGCCAGTAAAGAAACGACAGGAACTGAAGCTTTCTTT.

This chain joins TRBV6-1 and TRBJ2-5, with D perhaps matching TRBD1 (6 bases). With the DNA end fitting TRBJ2-7 better, the J assignment may be wrong. Per germline, CDR1 MNHNS and CDR2 SASEGT. CDR3 length: 13 residues. The CDR3 loop is CASRLQGGYEQYF. For the CDR3, the DNA is TGTGCCAGCAGACTACAGGGCGGCTACGAGCAGTACTTC.